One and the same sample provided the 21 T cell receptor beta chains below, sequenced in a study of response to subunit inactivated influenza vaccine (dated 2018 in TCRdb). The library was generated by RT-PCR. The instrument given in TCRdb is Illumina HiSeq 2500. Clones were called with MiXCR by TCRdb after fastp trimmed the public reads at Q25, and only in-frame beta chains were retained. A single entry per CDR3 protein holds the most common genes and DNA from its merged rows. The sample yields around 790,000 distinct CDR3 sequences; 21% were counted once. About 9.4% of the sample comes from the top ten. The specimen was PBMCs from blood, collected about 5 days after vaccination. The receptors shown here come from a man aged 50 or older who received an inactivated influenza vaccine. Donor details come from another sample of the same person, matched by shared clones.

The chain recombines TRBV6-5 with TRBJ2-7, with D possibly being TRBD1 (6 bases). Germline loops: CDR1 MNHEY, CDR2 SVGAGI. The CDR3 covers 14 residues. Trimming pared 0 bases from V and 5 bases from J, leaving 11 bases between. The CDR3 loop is CASSYSNRANEQYF. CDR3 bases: TGTGCCAGCAGTTACTCGAACAGGGCCAACGAGCAGTACTTC.

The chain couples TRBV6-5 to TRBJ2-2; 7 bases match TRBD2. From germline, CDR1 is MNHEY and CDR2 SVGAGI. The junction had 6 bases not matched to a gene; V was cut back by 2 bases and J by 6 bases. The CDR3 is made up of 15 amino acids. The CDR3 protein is CASSYGVAGAGELFF. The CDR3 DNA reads TGTGCCAGCAGTTACGGGGTAGCGGGTGCCGGGGAGCTGTTTTTT.

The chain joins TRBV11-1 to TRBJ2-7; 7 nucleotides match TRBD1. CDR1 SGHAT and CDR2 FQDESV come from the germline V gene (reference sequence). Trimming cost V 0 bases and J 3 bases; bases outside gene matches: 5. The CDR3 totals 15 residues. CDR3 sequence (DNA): TGTGCCAGCAGCTTAGCGGGGGACAGCTACTACGAGCAGTACTTC. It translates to CASSLAGDSYYEQYF.

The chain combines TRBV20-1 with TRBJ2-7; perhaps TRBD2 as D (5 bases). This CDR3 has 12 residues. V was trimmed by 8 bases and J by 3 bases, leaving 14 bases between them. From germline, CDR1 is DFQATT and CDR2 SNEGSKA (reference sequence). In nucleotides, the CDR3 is TGCAGTACCGCGGGTTTTAACTACGAGCAGTACTTC. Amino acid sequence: CSTAGFNYEQYF.

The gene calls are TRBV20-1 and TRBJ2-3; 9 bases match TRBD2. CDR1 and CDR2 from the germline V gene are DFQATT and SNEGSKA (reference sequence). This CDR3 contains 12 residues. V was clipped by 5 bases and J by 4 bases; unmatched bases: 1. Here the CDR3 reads CSARLAADTQYF. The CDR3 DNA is TGCAGTGCTCGACTAGCGGCAGATACGCAGTATTTT.

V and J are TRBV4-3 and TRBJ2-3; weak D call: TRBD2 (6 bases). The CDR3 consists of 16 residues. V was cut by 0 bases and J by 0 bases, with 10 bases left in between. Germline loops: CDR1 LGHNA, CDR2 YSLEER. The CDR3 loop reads CASSQDVGGSTDTQYF. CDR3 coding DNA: TGCGCCAGCAGCCAAGACGTCGGGGGTAGCACAGATACGCAGTATTTT.

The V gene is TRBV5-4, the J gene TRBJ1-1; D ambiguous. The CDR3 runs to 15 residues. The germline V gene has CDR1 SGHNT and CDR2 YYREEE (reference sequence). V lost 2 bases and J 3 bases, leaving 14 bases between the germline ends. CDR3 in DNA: TGTGCCAGCAGCTTTCGGGGTTTGGGCGACACTGAAGCTTTCTTT. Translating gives CASSFRGLGDTEAFF. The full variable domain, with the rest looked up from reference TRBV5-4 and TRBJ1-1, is ETGVTQSPTHLIKTRGQQVTLRCSSQSGHNTVSWYQQALGQGPQFIFQYYREEENGRGNFPPRFSGLQFPNYSSELNVNALELDDSALYLCASSFRGLGDTEAFFGQGTRLTVV.

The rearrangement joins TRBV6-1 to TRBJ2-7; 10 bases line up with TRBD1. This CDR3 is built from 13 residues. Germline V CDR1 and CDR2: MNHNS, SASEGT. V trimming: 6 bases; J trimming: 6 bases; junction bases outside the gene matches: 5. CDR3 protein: CASSGTGALEQYF. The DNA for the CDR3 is TGTGCCAGCAGCGGGACAGGGGCCCTCGAGCAGTACTTC.

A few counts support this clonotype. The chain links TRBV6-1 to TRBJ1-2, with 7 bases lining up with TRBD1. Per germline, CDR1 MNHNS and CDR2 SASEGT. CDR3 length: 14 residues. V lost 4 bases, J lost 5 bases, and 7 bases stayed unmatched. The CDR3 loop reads CASSGGTALYGYTF. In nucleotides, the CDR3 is TGTGCCAGCAGTGGAGGGACAGCTCTATATGGCTACACCTTC.

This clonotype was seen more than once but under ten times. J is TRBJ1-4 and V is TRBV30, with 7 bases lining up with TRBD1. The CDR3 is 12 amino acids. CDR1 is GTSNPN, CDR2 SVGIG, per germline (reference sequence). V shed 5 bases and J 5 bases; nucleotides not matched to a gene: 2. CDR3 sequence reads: CAWDRDNEKLFF. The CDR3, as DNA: TGTGCCTGGGACAGGGACAATGAAAAACTGTTTTTT.

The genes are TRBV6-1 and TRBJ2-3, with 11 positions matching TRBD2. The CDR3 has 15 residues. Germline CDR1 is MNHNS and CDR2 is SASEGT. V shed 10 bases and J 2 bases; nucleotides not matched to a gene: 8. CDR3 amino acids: CATARLAGFTDTQYF. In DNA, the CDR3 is TGTGCCACCGCCCGACTAGCGGGGTTCACAGATACGCAGTATTTT.

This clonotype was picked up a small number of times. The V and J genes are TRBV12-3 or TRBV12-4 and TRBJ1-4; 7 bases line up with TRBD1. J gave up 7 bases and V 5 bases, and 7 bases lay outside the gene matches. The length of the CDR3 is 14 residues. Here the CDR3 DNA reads TGTGCCAGCAGTAGTGACAGGGAAGGTGAAAAACTGTTTTTT. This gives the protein CASSSDREGEKLFF.

The DNA for the CDR3 is TGTGCCAGCTCACCACCTGGGACAGGGGATTACACCATATATTTT. Translated: CASSPPGTGDYTIYF. The chain joins TRBV18 to TRBJ1-3, with 10 bases matching TRBD1. This CDR3 has 15 amino acids. V lost 0 bases, J lost 8 bases, and 4 bases stayed unmatched. Per germline, CDR1 KGHSH and CDR2 LQKENI. Drawing the rest from reference TRBV18 and TRBJ1-3, the complete variable domain is NAGVMQNPRHLVRRRGQEARLRCSPMKGHSHVYWYRQLPEEGLKFMVYLQKENIIDESGMPKERFSAEFPKEGPSILRIQQVVRGDSAAYFCASSPPGTGDYTIYFGEGSWLTVV.

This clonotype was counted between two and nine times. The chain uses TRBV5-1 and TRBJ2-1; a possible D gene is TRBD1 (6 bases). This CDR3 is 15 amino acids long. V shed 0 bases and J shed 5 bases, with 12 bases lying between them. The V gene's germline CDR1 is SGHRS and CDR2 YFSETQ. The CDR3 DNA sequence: TGCGCCAGCAGCTTGGGAGGACAGAGGAACAATGAGCAGTTCTTC. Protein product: CASSLGGQRNNEQFF.

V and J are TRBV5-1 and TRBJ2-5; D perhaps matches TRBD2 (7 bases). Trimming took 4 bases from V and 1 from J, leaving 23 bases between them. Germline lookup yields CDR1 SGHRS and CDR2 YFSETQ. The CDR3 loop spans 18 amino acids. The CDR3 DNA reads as TGCGCCAGCAGCGAGACAGGTTTCCTCGGGGGGCCCCAAGAGACCCAGTACTTC. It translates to CASSETGFLGGPQETQYF.

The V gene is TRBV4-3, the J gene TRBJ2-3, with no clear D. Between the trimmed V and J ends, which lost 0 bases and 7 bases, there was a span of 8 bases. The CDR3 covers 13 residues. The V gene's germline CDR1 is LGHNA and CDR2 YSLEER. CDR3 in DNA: TGCGCCAGCAGCCAAGAGTTCGGAAATACGCAGTATTTT. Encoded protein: CASSQEFGNTQYF.

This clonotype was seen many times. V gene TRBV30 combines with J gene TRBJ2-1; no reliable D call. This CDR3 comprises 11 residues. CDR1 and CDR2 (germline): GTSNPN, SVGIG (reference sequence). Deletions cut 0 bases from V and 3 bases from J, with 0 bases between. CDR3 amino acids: CAWSVYNEQFF. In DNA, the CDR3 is TGTGCCTGGAGTGTCTACAATGAGCAGTTCTTC.

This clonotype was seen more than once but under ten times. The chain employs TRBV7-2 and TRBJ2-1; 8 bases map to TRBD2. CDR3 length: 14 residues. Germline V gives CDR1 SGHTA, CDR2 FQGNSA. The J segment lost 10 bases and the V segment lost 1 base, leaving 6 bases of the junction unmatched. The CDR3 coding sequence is TGTGCCAGCAGCTTAGGGACTAGCCCCAGGGAGCAGTTCTTC. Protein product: CASSLGTSPREQFF.

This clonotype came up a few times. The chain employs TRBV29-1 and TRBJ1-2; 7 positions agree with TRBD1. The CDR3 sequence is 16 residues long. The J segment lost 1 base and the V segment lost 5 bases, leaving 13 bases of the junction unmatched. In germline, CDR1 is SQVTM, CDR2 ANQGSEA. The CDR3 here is CSVKLARQGDNYGYTF. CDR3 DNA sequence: TGCAGCGTTAAGCTCGCCAGACAGGGAGATAACTATGGCTACACCTTC.

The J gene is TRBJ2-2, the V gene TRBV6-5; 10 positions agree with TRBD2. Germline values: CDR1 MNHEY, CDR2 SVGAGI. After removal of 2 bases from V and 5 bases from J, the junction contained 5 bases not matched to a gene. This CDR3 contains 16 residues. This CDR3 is CASSYASGRFTGELFF. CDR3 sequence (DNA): TGTGCCAGCAGTTACGCTAGCGGGAGATTTACCGGGGAGCTGTTTTTT.

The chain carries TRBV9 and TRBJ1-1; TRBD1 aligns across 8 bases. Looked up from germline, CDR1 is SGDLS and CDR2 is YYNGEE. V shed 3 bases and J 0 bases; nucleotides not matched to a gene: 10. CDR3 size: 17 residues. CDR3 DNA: TGTGCCAGCAGCGACACGGACAGGGAGTACATGAACACTGAAGCTTTCTTT. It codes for CASSDTDREYMNTEAFF.